This T cell receptor beta chain was observed in a study of metastatic and nonmetastatic thyroid tumors. Study-wide results and limits: Malignant tumors reportedly showed significantly higher TCR beta diversity than benign nodules in both blood and tumor.

The CDR3 is 15 residues long. Per germline, CDR1 LGHNA and CDR2 YSLEER. On this clone: Antigen unknown. A read error may account for a junction end that differs from germline.

Prior to thyroid surgery, none of the patients had received any treatment. Per the original methods: A classifier for distant metastasis in papillary thyroid cancer was constructed using CDR3 differences observed across clinicopathological groups. With MiXCR, TCRdb reprocessed the PCR reads. The V and J calls shown here were made by TCRdb, not taken from the authors' results. The table shows about 30,000 clones, with 25% occurring only once. This sequence was found in a female donor with papillary thyroid cancer or a benign thyroid nodule (not recorded which). Some clones in this sample may be carry-over from other donors' samples. Sequenced input: blood. This rearrangement joins TRBV4-3 to TRBJ2-7; a possible D gene is TRBD1 (6 bases). CDR3 DNA: TGCGCCAGTAGCCGAGCCGGGACACAAACCTACGAGCAGTACTTC. Amino acid sequence: CASSRAGTQTYEQYF.